This entry features one T cell receptor beta chain sequence. Antigen unknown. This sample is part of a study of cytomegalovirus exposure and HLA in healthy donors. The CDR3 loop spans 15 amino acids. Germline CDR1 and CDR2: SQVTM and ANQGSEA. The junction had 7 bases not matched to a gene; V was cut back by 5 bases and J by 4 bases. Method: immunoSEQ multiplex PCR; TCRdb's copy keeps in-frame clones and lacks some. Of some 140,000 clones listed, roughly nine tenths are singletons. Points from the study as a whole: In vitro experiments confirmed that a few CMV-associated chains were specific for CMV antigens. Later, an analysis found that TCR clusters from the first cohort tended to co-occur in the roughly 120 validation repertoires. Despite most TCR sequences being rare, some public TCRs occurred in many donors. Researchers counted 180 or so TCR beta chains as cytomegalovirus-associated.

The chain carries TRBV29-1 and TRBJ2-2, with TRBD2 identical over 10 bases. The TCR comes from a man between 18 and 35 years old in good health and CMV-seronegative. Sequenced sample: PBMCs. CDR3: CSVRGLAPVTGELFF. As DNA, the CDR3 is TGCAGCGTTCGGGGACTAGCGCCAGTCACCGGGGAGCTGTTTTTT.